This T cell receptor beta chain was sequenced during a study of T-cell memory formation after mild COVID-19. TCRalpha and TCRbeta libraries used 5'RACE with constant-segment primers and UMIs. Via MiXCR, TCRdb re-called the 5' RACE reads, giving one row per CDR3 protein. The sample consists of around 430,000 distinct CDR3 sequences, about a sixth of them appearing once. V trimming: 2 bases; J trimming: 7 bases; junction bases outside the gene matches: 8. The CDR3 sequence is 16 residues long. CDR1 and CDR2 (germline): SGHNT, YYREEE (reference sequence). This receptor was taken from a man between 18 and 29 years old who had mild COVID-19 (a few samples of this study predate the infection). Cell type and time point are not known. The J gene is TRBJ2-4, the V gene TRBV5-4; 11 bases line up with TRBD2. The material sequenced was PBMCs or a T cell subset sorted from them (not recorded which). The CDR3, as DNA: TGTGCCAGCAGCTTAACTAGCGGGGGACGACGGAACATTCAGTACTTC. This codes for CASSLTSGGRRNIQYF.